These 14 T cell receptor beta chains came from one sample sequenced in a study of control samples from healthy donors and cancer patients. This table comes from immunoSEQ multiplex PCR, and its TCRdb copy is limited to in-frame clones, with some not included. Among about 110,000 clones listed, 88% were seen once. Input material: PBMCs. The receptor set was obtained from a woman aged 60 to 75 with lung cancer.

The sample holds one count of this clone. V usage is TRBV7-9 and J usage is TRBJ1-1; TRBD1 is a possible D gene (6 bases). The length of the CDR3 is 12 residues. Trimming pared 5 bases from V and 8 bases from J, leaving 12 bases between. The V gene's germline CDR1 is SEHNR and CDR2 FQNEAQ (reference sequence). In nucleotides, the CDR3 is TGTGCCAGCAGCGCGGAGGGGACAGAAGCTTTCTTT. The encoded protein is CASSAEGTEAFF.

The rearrangement links TRBV3-1 (or the pseudogene TRBV3-2) to TRBJ1-1; no firm D call. V was trimmed by 2 bases and J by 1 base, leaving 8 bases between them. Looked up from germline, CDR1 is LGHDT and CDR2 is YNNKEL (reference sequence). This CDR3 has 14 amino acids. The CDR3 DNA reads as TGTGCCAGCAGCCAAACAGAATCGAACACTGAAGCTTTCTTT. This translates into CASSQTESNTEAFF.

This sequence joins TRBV30 and TRBJ1-2; D remains ambiguous. The germline CDR1 and CDR2 sequences are GTSNPN and SVGIG (reference sequence). V shed 0 bases and J shed 8 bases, with 7 bases lying between them. The CDR3 is 11 amino acids. The CDR3 DNA follows: TGTGCCTGGAGTGTAGCGGGGGGCTACACCTTC. Its protein product is CAWSVAGGYTF. Drawing the rest from reference TRBV30 and TRBJ1-2, the complete variable domain is SQTIHQWPATLVQPVGSPLSLECTVEGTSNPNLYWYRQAAGRGLQLLFYSVGIGQISSEVPQNLSASRPQDRQFILSSKKLLLSDSGFYLCAWSVAGGYTFGSGTRLTVV.

The chain carries TRBV15 and TRBJ2-1; D is perhaps TRBD1 (6 bases). Germline CDR1 is LNHNV and CDR2 is YYDKDF (reference sequence). The CDR3 is made up of 15 amino acids. Trimming removed 5 bases at V and 7 bases at J, with 18 bases between. The CDR3 region is CATSPQRTGYNEQFF. In nucleotides, the CDR3 is TGTGCCACCAGCCCCCAGAGAACAGGGTATAATGAGCAGTTCTTC.

The V gene is TRBV27, the J gene TRBJ2-1; the match to TRBD2 covers 13 bases. CDR1 is MNHEY, CDR2 SMNVEV, per germline (reference sequence). CDR3 length equals 19 residues. V lost 7 bases to trimming and J lost 6 bases; unmatched junction nucleotides: 18. CDR3 in amino acids: CASTPAGGDGTSGANEQFF. The CDR3 DNA reads TGTGCCAGCACCCCGGCGGGGGGCGACGGGACTAGCGGGGCCAATGAGCAGTTCTTC.

The chain employs TRBV18 and TRBJ2-1, with 11 positions matching TRBD1. The V gene end was trimmed by 3 bases and the J gene end by 6 bases; junction bases not matched to a gene: 10. There are 17 residues in the CDR3. Germline CDR1 reads KGHSH; CDR2 reads LQKENI. CDR3 nucleotide sequence: TGTGCCAGCTCACCCCTGGAAGTGGGACAGGGGGTCAATGAGCAGTTCTTC. Translated: CASSPLEVGQGVNEQFF.

V gene TRBV18 combines with J gene TRBJ2-7; D uncertain. Trimming pared 3 bases from V and 4 bases from J, leaving 13 bases between. The CDR3 extends over 14 amino acids. Germline V gene data show CDR1 as KGHSH and CDR2 as LQKENI. DNA for the CDR3: TGTGCCAGCTCACCTGCGAACGGAGAATACGAGCAGTACTTC. It codes for CASSPANGEYEQYF.

This chain uses TRBV7-2 with TRBJ2-3; TRBD2 agrees at 11 bases. Germline V gene lookup returns CDR1 SGHTA and CDR2 FQGNSA. J lost 2 bases, V lost 5 bases, and 6 bases had no gene match. The CDR3 length is 16 residues. For the CDR3, the DNA is TGTGCCAGCAGCGGGAGACTAGCGGGGACCACAGATACGCAGTATTTT. Amino acid sequence: CASSGRLAGTTDTQYF. The full variable domain, its missing parts supplied by reference TRBV7-2 and TRBJ2-3, is GAGVSQSPSNKVTEKGKDVELRCDPISGHTALYWYRQSLGQGLEFLIYFQGNSAPDKSGLPSDRFSAERTGGSVSTLTIQRTQQEDSAVYLCASSGRLAGTTDTQYFGPGTRLTVL.

This rearrangement joins TRBV28 to TRBJ1-3; D remains unclear. The V gene's germline CDR1 is MDHEN and CDR2 SYDVKM. V lost 2 bases and J lost 0, with 11 bases in between. The CDR3 is made up of 16 amino acids. The CDR3 here is CASSLEELSSGNTIYF. The CDR3 nucleotides read TGTGCCAGCAGTTTAGAAGAACTAAGCTCTGGAAACACCATATATTTT.

The gene calls are TRBV14 and TRBJ2-7; 7 positions agree with TRBD2. From germline, CDR1 is SGHDN and CDR2 FVKESK. The trim removed 0 bases at V and 3 bases at J, leaving 11 bases unmatched. This CDR3 has 17 residues. In nucleotides, the CDR3 is TGTGCCAGCAGCCAAGATCGTTGGCGGGAGATTGGCTACGAGCAGTACTTC. This sequence encodes CASSQDRWREIGYEQYF.

This sequence joins TRBV3-1 (or the pseudogene TRBV3-2) and TRBJ2-7, with 7 bases identical to TRBD2. With 1 base clipped from V and 1 base from J, the junction kept 4 bases outside the gene matches. CDR1 is LGHDT and CDR2 is YNNKEL in the germline V gene (reference sequence). The CDR3 has 15 residues. The chain's CDR3 is CASSQAPGGSYEQYF. As DNA, the CDR3 is TGTGCCAGCAGCCAAGCTCCGGGGGGATCCTACGAGCAGTACTTC.

CDR3 sequence reads: CASSKETGSTEAFF. The CDR3 nucleotides read TGTGCCAGCAGTAAAGAGACAGGGAGCACTGAAGCTTTCTTT. The V call is TRBV25-1, the J call TRBJ1-1, with 7 bases that match TRBD1. Losses at the gene ends were 5 bases for V and 4 bases for J; bases not matched to a gene: 7. The CDR3 runs to 14 residues. Germline CDR1 and CDR2: MGHDK and SYGVNS.

The chain employs TRBV6-2 or TRBV6-3 and TRBJ1-5, with TRBD1 matching 8 bases. The CDR3 contains 15 residues. V shed 5 bases and J 4 bases; nucleotides not matched to a gene: 7. CDR1 and CDR2 (germline): MNHEY, SVGEGT. The DNA for the CDR3 is TGTGCCAGCAGTGCGCGGACAGGGCGGAATCAGCCCCAGCATTTT. This encodes CASSARTGRNQPQHF.

The V and J genes are TRBV13 and TRBJ2-3; 8 bases are shared with TRBD2. The V gene's germline CDR1 is PRHDT and CDR2 FYEKMQ (reference sequence). CDR3 length equals 13 residues. V dropped 8 bases and J dropped 1; count of bases not matched to a gene: 2. In nucleotides, the CDR3 is TGTGCCAGCCTACTAGCGGGCACAGATACGCAGTATTTT. It is translated as CASLLAGTDTQYF.